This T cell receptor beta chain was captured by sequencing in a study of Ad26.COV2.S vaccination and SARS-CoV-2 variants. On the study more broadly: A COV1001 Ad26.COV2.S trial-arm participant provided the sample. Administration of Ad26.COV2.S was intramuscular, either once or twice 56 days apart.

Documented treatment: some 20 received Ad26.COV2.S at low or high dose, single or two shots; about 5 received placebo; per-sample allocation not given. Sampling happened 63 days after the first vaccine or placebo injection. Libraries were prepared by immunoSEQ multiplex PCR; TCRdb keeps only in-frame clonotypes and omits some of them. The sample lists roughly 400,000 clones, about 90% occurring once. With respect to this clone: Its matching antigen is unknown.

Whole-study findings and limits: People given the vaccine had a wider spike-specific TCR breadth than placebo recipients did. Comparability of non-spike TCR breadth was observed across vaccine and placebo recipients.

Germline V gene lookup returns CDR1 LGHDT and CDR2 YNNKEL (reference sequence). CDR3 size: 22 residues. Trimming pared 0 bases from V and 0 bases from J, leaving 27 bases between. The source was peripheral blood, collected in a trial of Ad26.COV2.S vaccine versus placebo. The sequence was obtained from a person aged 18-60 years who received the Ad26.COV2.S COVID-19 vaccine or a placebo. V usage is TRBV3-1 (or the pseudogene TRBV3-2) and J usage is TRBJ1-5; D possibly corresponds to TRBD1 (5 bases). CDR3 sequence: CASSQEPLVGRRPIYSNQPQHF. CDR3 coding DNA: TGTGCCAGCAGCCAAGAGCCTCTCGTGGGACGCCGCCCCATCTATAGCAATCAGCCCCAGCATTTT.